A selection of T cell receptor beta chains follows, all from one sample in a study of T cells in localized non-small cell lung cancer. TCRdb's table, derived via immunoSEQ multiplex PCR, lists solely in-frame clones and lacks some. The sample records about 33,000 clones, under 90% being singletons. Specimen: peripheral blood, collected before any cancer treatment. These receptor sequences come from a male donor aged 60 or older with stage III lung adenocarcinoma. Each CDR3 is given with its conserved first and last residue. The order of the fields is clone size, D gene, J gene, V gene, CDR3 protein, CDR3 DNA. A D gene is named only where the DNA matches it firmly. Only part of the rows carry a size: once, few, many, or a class if the clone is expanded.

clone_size: .; d_call: .; j_call: TRBJ1-1; v_call: TRBV19; cdr3_aa: CASSIGVVTEAFF; cdr3_nt: TGTGCCAGTAGTATAGGAGTTGTCACTGAAGCTTTCTTT
clone_size: .; d_call: .; j_call: TRBJ2-2; v_call: TRBV2; cdr3_aa: CASNVGGGNTGELFF; cdr3_nt: TGTGCCAGCAATGTGGGAGGAGGGAACACCGGGGAGCTGTTTTTT
clone_size: .; d_call: .; j_call: TRBJ2-5; v_call: TRBV19; cdr3_aa: CASSHLGASGFGEETQYF; cdr3_nt: TGTGCCAGTAGTCATTTGGGGGCTAGCGGATTCGGCGAAGAGACCCAGTACTTC
clone_size: once; d_call: .; j_call: TRBJ2-5; v_call: TRBV7-2; cdr3_aa: CASSRHRGETQYF; cdr3_nt: TGTGCCAGCTCTCGGCATCGCGGGGAGACCCAGTACTTC
clone_size: .; d_call: .; j_call: TRBJ1-4; v_call: TRBV10-2; cdr3_aa: CASRGTEANEKLFF; cdr3_nt: TGCGCCAGCAGGGGTACCGAGGCTAATGAAAAACTGTTTTTT
clone_size: .; d_call: .; j_call: TRBJ2-3; v_call: TRBV2; cdr3_aa: CASSEDFGNTDTQYF; cdr3_nt: TGTGCCAGCAGTGAAGACTTCGGAAACACAGATACGCAGTATTTT
clone_size: few; d_call: TRBD1; j_call: TRBJ1-5; v_call: TRBV5-1; cdr3_aa: CASSQGQNQPQHF; cdr3_nt: TGCGCCAGCAGCCAGGGACAGAATCAGCCCCAGCATTTT
clone_size: .; d_call: .; j_call: TRBJ1-2; v_call: TRBV25-1; cdr3_aa: CASSEWAGMDYGYTF; cdr3_nt: TGTGCCAGCAGTGAATGGGCAGGGATGGACTATGGCTACACCTTC
clone_size: .; d_call: .; j_call: TRBJ1-6; v_call: TRBV30; cdr3_aa: CAWGETGTYNSPLHF; cdr3_nt: TGTGCCTGGGGGGAGACCGGGACTTATAATTCACCCCTCCACTTT
clone_size: .; d_call: TRBD1; j_call: TRBJ2-1; v_call: TRBV19; cdr3_aa: CASSIPGKGAGNEQFF; cdr3_nt: TGTGCCAGTAGTATTCCCGGAAAGGGGGCGGGTAATGAGCAGTTCTTC
clone_size: .; d_call: .; j_call: TRBJ1-4; v_call: TRBV30; cdr3_aa: CAWSRAGLPNEKLFF; cdr3_nt: TGTGCCTGGAGTAGGGCGGGGCTTCCTAATGAAAAACTGTTTTTT
clone_size: once; d_call: TRBD1; j_call: TRBJ1-2; v_call: TRBV28; cdr3_aa: CASRPTGAGYGYTF; cdr3_nt: TGTGCCAGCAGGCCTACAGGGGCCGGGTATGGCTACACCTTC
clone_size: .; d_call: .; j_call: TRBJ1-2; v_call: TRBV18; cdr3_aa: CASSPGPINYGYTF; cdr3_nt: TGTGCCAGCTCACCCGGGCCAATTAACTATGGCTACACCTTC
clone_size: once; d_call: .; j_call: TRBJ2-7; v_call: TRBV4-1; cdr3_aa: CASSQRPQRVRTDEQYF; cdr3_nt: TGCGCCAGCAGCCAACGCCCCCAGCGGGTAAGGACGGACGAGCAGTACTTC
clone_size: once; d_call: .; j_call: TRBJ1-5; v_call: TRBV10-3; cdr3_aa: CAIREGERQPQHF; cdr3_nt: TGTGCCATCAGAGAAGGGGAACGGCAGCCCCAGCATTTT
clone_size: .; d_call: .; j_call: TRBJ1-2; v_call: TRBV25-1; cdr3_aa: CASSGPTYGYTF; cdr3_nt: TGTGCCAGCAGTGGTCCAACGTATGGCTACACCTTC
clone_size: .; d_call: TRBD2; j_call: TRBJ2-5; v_call: TRBV27; cdr3_aa: CASSSYLTSGEETQYF; cdr3_nt: TGTGCCAGCAGTTCTTACTTGACTAGCGGCGAAGAGACCCAGTACTTC
clone_size: .; d_call: .; j_call: TRBJ2-7; v_call: TRBV27; cdr3_aa: CASSSTSVMDSRYEQYF; cdr3_nt: TGTGCCAGCAGTTCAACTTCGGTGATGGACAGTCGCTACGAGCAGTACTTC
clone_size: once; d_call: .; j_call: TRBJ1-2; v_call: TRBV30; cdr3_aa: CAWSRDRHGYTF; cdr3_nt: TGTGCCTGGAGCAGGGATCGACATGGCTACACCTTC
clone_size: .; d_call: .; j_call: TRBJ2-1; v_call: TRBV5-6; cdr3_aa: CASSLGSDNEQFF; cdr3_nt: TGTGCCAGCAGCTTGGGTTCCGACAATGAGCAGTTCTTC
clone_size: few; d_call: .; j_call: TRBJ2-2; v_call: TRBV5-5; cdr3_aa: CASSRDVNTGELFF; cdr3_nt: TGTGCCAGCAGCAGGGACGTGAACACCGGGGAGCTGTTTTTT
clone_size: .; d_call: TRBD1; j_call: TRBJ2-7; v_call: TRBV2; cdr3_aa: CASSDGTGSEQYF; cdr3_nt: TGTGCCAGCAGTGATGGGACAGGGAGCGAGCAGTACTTC
clone_size: .; d_call: .; j_call: TRBJ2-4; v_call: TRBV5-6; cdr3_aa: CASSLGGKNIQYF; cdr3_nt: TGTGCCAGCAGCTTGGGAGGCAAAAACATTCAGTACTTC
clone_size: .; d_call: TRBD1; j_call: TRBJ2-7; v_call: TRBV15; cdr3_aa: CATSVRGSYEQYF; cdr3_nt: TGTGCCACCAGCGTCAGGGGGTCCTACGAGCAGTACTTT
clone_size: .; d_call: TRBD1; j_call: TRBJ1-2; v_call: TRBV27; cdr3_aa: CASSKPGQGQYGYTF; cdr3_nt: TGTGCCAGCAGTAAACCGGGACAGGGACAATATGGCTACACCTTC
clone_size: .; d_call: .; j_call: TRBJ2-3; v_call: TRBV2; cdr3_aa: CASRGDSGTDTQYF; cdr3_nt: TGTGCCAGCAGAGGGGACAGCGGGACAGATACGCAGTATTTT
clone_size: .; d_call: .; j_call: TRBJ1-3; v_call: TRBV5-6; cdr3_aa: CASSSDWDKSSGNTIYF; cdr3_nt: TGTGCCAGCAGCTCCGACTGGGACAAGAGCTCTGGAAACACCATATATTTT
clone_size: .; d_call: .; j_call: TRBJ1-1; v_call: TRBV5-4; cdr3_aa: CASKLGQRNTEAFF; cdr3_nt: TGTGCCAGCAAACTGGGGCAGAGGAACACTGAAGCTTTCTTT
clone_size: .; d_call: TRBD1; j_call: TRBJ1-2; v_call: TRBV19; cdr3_aa: CASHDRGGNYGYTF; cdr3_nt: TGTGCCAGCCACGACAGGGGGGGAAACTATGGCTACACCTTC
clone_size: .; d_call: .; j_call: TRBJ2-2; v_call: TRBV5-6; cdr3_aa: CASSSGRAVTGELFF; cdr3_nt: TGTGCCAGCAGCTCCGGCAGGGCGGTCACCGGGGAGCTGTTTTTT
clone_size: .; d_call: TRBD2; j_call: TRBJ2-3; v_call: TRBV28; cdr3_aa: CASSTGTSGGKQLSDTQYF; cdr3_nt: TGTGCCAGCAGTACCGGGACTAGCGGGGGGAAGCAGTTATCAGATACGCAGTATTTT
clone_size: .; d_call: TRBD2; j_call: TRBJ2-7; v_call: TRBV6-6; cdr3_aa: CASSFTGTSYEQYF; cdr3_nt: TGTGCCAGCAGTTTCACCGGGACTAGCTACGAGCAGTACTTC
clone_size: .; d_call: .; j_call: TRBJ1-2; v_call: TRBV7-9; cdr3_aa: CASSLDLAASNYGYTF; cdr3_nt: TGTGCCAGCAGCTTGGACCTGGCCGCTAGTAACTATGGCTACACCTTC
clone_size: .; d_call: .; j_call: TRBJ1-2; v_call: TRBV28; cdr3_aa: CASGPPDSPWYGYTF; cdr3_nt: TGTGCCAGCGGGCCCCCGGACAGTCCTTGGTATGGCTACACCTTC
clone_size: .; d_call: TRBD2; j_call: TRBJ2-3; v_call: TRBV4-1; cdr3_aa: CASSRTSGTDTQYF; cdr3_nt: TGCGCCAGCAGCCGGACTAGCGGCACAGATACGCAGTATTTT
clone_size: .; d_call: .; j_call: TRBJ2-3; v_call: TRBV28; cdr3_aa: CASSSEAGTDTQYF; cdr3_nt: TGTGCCAGCAGTTCTGAAGCGGGCACAGATACGCAGTATTTT
clone_size: .; d_call: .; j_call: TRBJ2-1; v_call: TRBV7-2; cdr3_aa: CASSLVSGENNEQFF; cdr3_nt: TGTGCCAGCAGCTTAGTCTCGGGGGAAAACAATGAGCAGTTCTTC
clone_size: few; d_call: TRBD1; j_call: TRBJ1-6; v_call: TRBV7-8; cdr3_aa: CASSSLDRGNNSPLHF; cdr3_nt: TGTGCCAGCAGCTCATTGGACAGGGGGAATAATTCACCCCTCCACTTT
clone_size: .; d_call: TRBD2; j_call: TRBJ2-5; v_call: TRBV7-3; cdr3_aa: CASSLSPGLQETQYF; cdr3_nt: TGTGCCAGCAGCTTATCACCGGGACTACAAGAGACCCAGTACTTC
clone_size: .; d_call: .; j_call: TRBJ1-2; v_call: TRBV23-1; cdr3_aa: CASGRLWAIYGYTF; cdr3_nt: TGCGCCAGCGGACGATTGTGGGCGATCTATGGCTACACCTTC
clone_size: .; d_call: TRBD1; j_call: TRBJ1-2; v_call: TRBV2; cdr3_aa: CASVQQGVWGYTF; cdr3_nt: TGTGCCAGCGTCCAACAGGGGGTCTGGGGCTACACCTTC
clone_size: .; d_call: .; j_call: TRBJ2-5; v_call: TRBV6-5; cdr3_aa: CASSLEGTQYF; cdr3_nt: TGTGCCAGCAGCCTGGAGGGGACCCAGTACTTC
clone_size: .; d_call: .; j_call: TRBJ2-6; v_call: TRBV2; cdr3_aa: CASSEEKWGITSGANVLTF; cdr3_nt: TGTGCCAGCAGTGAAGAAAAGTGGGGCATAACTTCTGGGGCCAACGTCCTGACTTTC
clone_size: once; d_call: .; j_call: TRBJ2-2; v_call: TRBV6-5; cdr3_aa: CASSRTRLNTGELFF; cdr3_nt: TGTGCCAGCAGTAGGACTCGTCTCAACACCGGGGAGCTGTTTTTT
clone_size: once; d_call: TRBD1; j_call: TRBJ1-1; v_call: TRBV15; cdr3_aa: CATSSGTAPNTEAFF; cdr3_nt: TGTGCCACCAGTAGCGGGACAGCCCCGAACACTGAAGCTTTCTTT
clone_size: .; d_call: .; j_call: TRBJ1-1; v_call: TRBV18; cdr3_aa: CASSRGQNTEAFF; cdr3_nt: TGTGCCAGCTCACGGGGACAGAACACTGAAGCTTTCTTT
clone_size: .; d_call: TRBD1; j_call: TRBJ1-4; v_call: TRBV5-8; cdr3_aa: CASSLKGQADEKLFF; cdr3_nt: TGTGCCAGCAGCTTGAAGGGACAGGCGGATGAAAAACTGTTTTTT
clone_size: .; d_call: TRBD2; j_call: TRBJ2-2; v_call: TRBV7-3; cdr3_aa: CASSPGLAGREGAGELFF; cdr3_nt: TGTGCCAGCAGCCCGGGACTAGCGGGACGGGAAGGGGCCGGGGAGCTGTTTTTT
clone_size: .; d_call: .; j_call: TRBJ2-3; v_call: TRBV2; cdr3_aa: CASSSSTDTQYF; cdr3_nt: TGTGCCAGCAGTAGTAGCACAGATACGCAGTATTTT
clone_size: .; d_call: TRBD1; j_call: TRBJ2-1; v_call: TRBV6-4; cdr3_aa: CASRRDSSYNEQFF; cdr3_nt: TGTGCCAGCAGACGGGACAGCTCCTACAATGAGCAGTTCTTC
clone_size: .; d_call: .; j_call: TRBJ1-3; v_call: TRBV2; cdr3_aa: CASSDVSSGNTIYF; cdr3_nt: TGTGCCAGCAGTGACGTTAGCTCTGGAAACACCATATATTTT
clone_size: .; d_call: .; j_call: TRBJ2-2; v_call: TRBV6-5; cdr3_aa: CASIRTNTGELFF; cdr3_nt: TGTGCCAGCATCAGGACGAACACCGGGGAGCTGTTTTTT
clone_size: .; d_call: TRBD2; j_call: TRBJ2-7; v_call: TRBV11-2; cdr3_aa: CASSRNSGRTLYEQYF; cdr3_nt: TGTGCCAGCAGCCGCAATAGCGGGAGGACACTATACGAGCAGTACTTC
clone_size: few; d_call: .; j_call: TRBJ1-6; v_call: TRBV5-1; cdr3_aa: CASSLREGANSPLHF; cdr3_nt: TGCGCCAGCAGCTTGCGAGAGGGAGCCAATTCACCCCTCCACTTT
clone_size: .; d_call: TRBD2; j_call: TRBJ2-7; v_call: TRBV6-6; cdr3_aa: CASSPTGLAGPYEQYF; cdr3_nt: TGTGCCAGCAGCCCGACCGGACTAGCGGGCCCCTACGAGCAGTACTTC